The 28 T cell receptor beta chains below were found in one sample sequenced in a study of T cells after yellow fever vaccination. A single record per CDR3 protein comes from TCRdb applying MiXCR to the 5' RACE reads. The sample holds some 100,000 distinct CDR3 sequences, approximately 8.4% seen once. Specimen: CD8+ T cells not binding an NS4B(214-222) dextramer, sorted from PBMCs, collected around 15 days after the first yellow fever vaccination. These receptors originate from a man aged 18 to 29 who received the YFV17D yellow fever vaccine.

In its sample, this clonotype was seen a few times. The gene calls are TRBV6-5 and TRBJ1-4; D gene uncertain. From germline, CDR1 is MNHEY and CDR2 SVGAGI. Trimming shortened V by 7 bases and J by 0 bases, and 9 bases separated the two germline ends. The CDR3 is 14 amino acids. CDR3 protein: CASTYTSTNEKLFF. The DNA of the CDR3 is TGTGCCAGCACCTACACCTCAACTAATGAAAAACTGTTTTTT.

This clonotype has just a few counts. The J gene is TRBJ1-2, the V gene TRBV29-1, with 7 bases lining up with TRBD1. Per the germline V gene, CDR1 is SQVTM and CDR2 is ANQGSEA. The CDR3 spans 12 residues. Trimming took 6 bases from V and 4 from J; bases not matched to a gene: 5. CDR3 DNA sequence: TGCAGCGTGGAGGACAGGATCTATGGCTACACCTTC. Its protein product is CSVEDRIYGYTF.

This clonotype was found many times. The chain carries TRBV2 and TRBJ2-7; 7 bases are shared with TRBD1. This CDR3 is 13 amino acids long. The V gene's germline CDR1 is SNHLY and CDR2 FYNNEI. V lost 10 bases to trimming and J lost 0 bases; unmatched junction nucleotides: 6. The CDR3 region is CAITGTDSYEQYF. As DNA, the CDR3 is TGTGCCATCACCGGGACAGACTCCTACGAGCAGTACTTC.

The chain links TRBV20-1 to TRBJ2-1; 7 bases map to TRBD2. Per the germline V gene, CDR1 is DFQATT and CDR2 is SNEGSKA (reference sequence). J lost 2 bases, V lost 0 bases, and 13 bases had no gene match. This CDR3 comprises 18 residues. CDR3 in DNA: TGCAGTGCTAGAGACCTAGCGGACGAATACGTTACCTACAATGAGCAGTTCTTC. This codes for CSARDLADEYVTYNEQFF.

This chain links TRBV5-4 with TRBJ2-7; maybe TRBD1 (5 bases). V lost 2 bases, J lost 0 bases, and 9 bases lay in between. The CDR3 sequence is 14 residues long. Germline-derived CDR1 and CDR2 are SGHNT and YYREEE (reference sequence). This CDR3 reads CASSFKGASYEQYV. DNA of the CDR3: TGTGCCAGCAGCTTCAAAGGGGCCTCCTACGAGCAGTACGTC.

This clonotype turned up a few times. CDR3 region: CASSSDSRSSYNEQFF. CDR3 nucleotides: TGTGCCAGCAGCTCGGACAGCCGAAGCTCCTACAATGAGCAGTTCTTC. The rearrangement joins TRBV11-3 to TRBJ2-1; D might be TRBD1 (6 bases). In germline, CDR1 is SGHNT, CDR2 YENEEA. V was cut by 4 bases and J by 0 bases, with 13 bases left in between. The CDR3 contains 16 residues. Together with reference TRBV11-3 and TRBJ2-1, the CDR3 gives the full variable domain: EAGVVQSPRYKIIEKKQPVAFWCNPISGHNTLYWYLQNLGQGPELLIRYENEEAVDDSQLPKDRFSAERLKGVDSTLKIQPAELGDSAVYLCASSSDSRSSYNEQFFGPGTRLTVL.

The rearrangement links TRBV20-1 to TRBJ2-3; TRBD2 agrees at 13 bases. The junction had 3 bases not matched to a gene; V was cut back by 0 bases and J by 6 bases. CDR3 length: 15 residues. CDR1 and CDR2 from the germline V gene are DFQATT and SNEGSKA (reference sequence). The CDR3 region is CSARDQGLAGDTQYF. Here the CDR3 DNA reads TGCAGTGCTAGAGACCAGGGACTAGCGGGGGATACGCAGTATTTT.

This clonotype was picked up a small number of times. The rearrangement joins TRBV7-9 to TRBJ2-7; the D is unclear. This CDR3 spans 13 amino acids. Germline CDR1 and CDR2: SEHNR and FQNEAQ (reference sequence). Between the trimmed V and J ends, which lost 5 bases and 2 bases, there was a span of 10 bases. The CDR3 reads CASSPVSAYEQYF. The CDR3 DNA reads as TGTGCCAGCAGCCCGGTAAGCGCCTACGAGCAGTACTTC. The whole variable domain, remainder taken from reference TRBV7-9 and TRBJ2-7, is DTGVSQNPRHKITKRGQNVTFRCDPISEHNRLYWYRQTLGQGPEFLTYFQNEAQLEKSRLLSDRFSAERPKGSFSTLEIQRTEQGDSAMYLCASSPVSAYEQYFGPGTRLTVT.

This clonotype has only a few counts. This chain joins TRBV5-8 and TRBJ2-5, with D unclear. Trimming took off 0 bases at V and 2 bases at J, with 14 bases between the two ends. CDR3 length: 16 residues. Germline V gene lookup returns CDR1 SGHTS and CDR2 YDEGEE. CDR3 residues: CASSLDLAHPQETQYF. CDR3 bases: TGTGCCAGCAGCTTGGATCTCGCGCACCCGCAAGAGACCCAGTACTTC.

This chain links TRBV6-2 or TRBV6-3 with TRBJ1-3; the D is unclear. The CDR3 is 13 residues long. Germline V gene lookup returns CDR1 MNHEY and CDR2 SVGEGT. The V and J ends lost 6 bases and 4 bases respectively, with 10 bases between them. This CDR3 reads CASSSGFGNTIYF. For the CDR3, the DNA is TGTGCCAGCAGCTCGGGCTTCGGAAACACCATATATTTT.

This clonotype has a handful of counts. The chain uses TRBV6-2 or TRBV6-3 and TRBJ1-2; possibly TRBD1 for D (5 bases). The CDR3 runs 18 residues. V lost 0 bases and J 6 bases, leaving 23 bases between the germline ends. Germline CDR1 is MNHEY and CDR2 is SVGEGT. CDR3 coding DNA: TGTGCCAGCAGTTACTCTCCCGGGACGAACGCGACCCGTCATGGCTACACCTTC. Translating it yields CASSYSPGTNATRHGYTF.

This chain connects TRBV5-4 to TRBJ2-7; D is ambiguous. In germline, CDR1 is SGHNT, CDR2 YYREEE (reference sequence). The CDR3 is made up of 13 amino acids. V lost 0 bases to trimming and J lost 3 bases, with 7 bases between them. CDR3 sequence (DNA): TGTGCCAGCAGCTTGGACAGTCACTACGAGCAGTACTTC. Translation gives CASSLDSHYEQYF.

The chain links TRBV11-2 to TRBJ2-1; 11 bases agree with TRBD2. The germline V gene has CDR1 SGHAT and CDR2 FQNNGV. V dropped 5 bases and J dropped 4; count of bases not matched to a gene: 7. The CDR3 consists of 16 residues. The chain's CDR3 is CASSPPRLAGYNEQFF. In DNA form, the CDR3 reads TGTGCCAGCAGCCCCCCCCGACTAGCGGGGTACAATGAGCAGTTCTTC.

This chain connects TRBV10-3 to TRBJ2-5; the match to TRBD1 covers 8 bases. Trimming cost V 2 bases and J 13 bases; bases outside gene matches: 27. Germline CDR1 is ENHRY and CDR2 is SYGVKD. The CDR3 loop spans 19 amino acids. The DNA for the CDR3 is TGTGCCATCAGTGAGCAACCCCTTAATTTTCCCCTCAGGGGGCTGTCGAGGTACTTC. Its translation: CAISEQPLNFPLRGLSRYF.

This clonotype was counted many times. The V and J genes are TRBV4-1 and TRBJ1-5, with TRBD1 matching 7 bases. There are 14 residues in the CDR3. V dropped 9 bases and J dropped 2; count of bases not matched to a gene: 7. Germline V gene data show CDR1 as MGHRA and CDR2 as YSYEKL. The chain's CDR3 is CARTEGACNQPQHF. As DNA, the CDR3 is TGCGCCAGGACGGAGGGGGCATGCAATCAGCCCCAGCATTTT.

This clonotype appeared many times. One junction end does not reproduce the germline sequence, and a read error may be involved. V and J are TRBV12-3 or TRBV12-4 and TRBJ2-4, with 7 bases that match TRBD1. This CDR3 spans 13 amino acids. The CDR3 here is CASSLRMGDSADF. For the CDR3, the DNA is TGTGCCAGCAGTTTAAGGATGGGGGACAGCGCCGACTTC.

The chain has TRBV12-3 or TRBV12-4 and TRBJ1-5, with D maybe TRBD1 (5 bases). Trimming removed 5 bases at V and 2 bases at J, with 10 bases between. The CDR3 is 14 residues long. CDR3 in amino acids: CASSIAQGNQPQHF. The CDR3, as DNA: TGTGCCAGCAGTATTGCACAGGGCAATCAGCCCCAGCATTTT.

In this sample, this clonotype turned up a few times. The V and J genes are TRBV3-1 and TRBJ2-5, with D uncertain. This CDR3 region has 14 residues. Germline V gives CDR1 LGHDT, CDR2 YNNKEL (reference sequence). The V and J ends lost 2 bases and 2 bases respectively, with 9 bases between them. The CDR3 spells CASSQSLEQETQYF. CDR3 coding DNA: TGTGCCAGCAGCCAATCCCTAGAGCAAGAGACCCAGTACTTC.

This chain links TRBV4-1 with TRBJ2-5, with TRBD2 identical over 9 bases. The CDR3 loop spans 14 amino acids. The trim removed 3 bases at V and 3 bases at J, leaving 2 bases unmatched. Per germline, CDR1 MGHRA and CDR2 YSYEKL. The CDR3 DNA is TGCGCCAGCAGCCAGGTAGCGGGGGAAGAGACCCAGTACTTC. The encoded protein is CASSQVAGEETQYF.

This chain joins TRBV4-3 and TRBJ2-7; no definite D call. V lost 0 bases to trimming and J lost 4 bases, with 7 bases between them. CDR1 and CDR2 (germline): LGHNA, YSLEER. The CDR3 is made up of 13 amino acids. The CDR3 spells CASSQDLRYEQYV. The CDR3, as DNA: TGCGCCAGCAGCCAAGATCTCAGGTACGAGCAGTACGTC.

This clonotype was counted many times. V and J are TRBV5-1 and TRBJ2-3; 10 bases line up with TRBD2. CDR3 length: 14 residues. CDR1 is SGHRS, CDR2 YFSETQ, per germline. The trim removed 5 bases at V and 0 bases at J, leaving 0 bases unmatched. CDR3 in DNA: TGCGCCAGCAGACTAGCGGGGAGCACAGATACGCAGTATTTT. Amino acid sequence: CASRLAGSTDTQYF.

This clonotype was seen more than once but under ten times. The chain recombines TRBV10-3 with TRBJ1-6, with 7 bases fitting TRBD1. The germline V gene has CDR1 ENHRY and CDR2 SYGVKD. The length of the CDR3 is 13 residues. The V and J ends lost 7 bases and 7 bases, in that order; junction bases with no gene match: 4. Here the CDR3 DNA reads TGTGCCATCAAGGGGGCTGTCAATTCACCCCTCCACTTT. Translation gives CAIKGAVNSPLHF.

This rearrangement joins TRBV3-1 to TRBJ2-5; 14 bases align to TRBD2. This CDR3 spans 20 amino acids. The germline gives CDR1 LGHDT, CDR2 YNNKEL (reference sequence). The V gene end was trimmed by 5 bases and the J gene end by 0 bases; junction bases not matched to a gene: 14. The CDR3 sequence is CASSGRTLGLAGANQETQYF. As DNA, the CDR3 is TGTGCCAGCAGCGGACGGACCCTGGGACTAGCGGGGGCAAACCAAGAGACCCAGTACTTC.

The chain combines TRBV12-3 or TRBV12-4 with TRBJ2-3, with D uncertain. V was pared by 5 bases and J by 4 bases, with 7 bases between. The CDR3 sequence is 12 residues long. The CDR3 region has the DNA TGTGCCAGCAGTCCAGTAGCAGATACGCAGTATTTT. It encodes CASSPVADTQYF.

This clonotype was counted a few times. V and J are TRBV5-4 and TRBJ1-1, with TRBD1 identical over 9 bases. This CDR3 contains 16 residues. V shed 4 bases and J 3 bases; nucleotides not matched to a gene: 10. Germline V gene sequence: CDR1 SGHNT, CDR2 YYREEE (reference sequence). The DNA for the CDR3 is TGTGCCAGCAGCCTTTCGGACAGGGGAGATCACACTGAAGCTTTCTTT. Translated, it gives CASSLSDRGDHTEAFF.

This clonotype came up a few times. The chain has TRBV4-3 and TRBJ2-7; D is perhaps TRBD2 (7 bases). The V and J ends lost 1 base and 4 bases respectively, with 14 bases between them. The CDR3 is made up of 15 amino acids. CDR1 LGHNA and CDR2 YSLEER come from the germline V gene. As DNA, the CDR3 is TGCGCCAGCAGCCAAGCCAAGGGGGGGGAATACGAGCAGTACGTC. It specifies CASSQAKGGEYEQYV.

The V call is TRBV19, the J call TRBJ1-5; TRBD1 is a possible D gene (5 bases). With 6 bases removed from V and 0 bases from J, the gap between germline ends came to 9 bases. The CDR3 has 14 residues. CDR1 LNHDA and CDR2 SQIVND come from the germline V gene (reference sequence). The CDR3 sequence: CASRVGRSNQPQHF. CDR3 nucleotides: TGTGCCAGTAGGGTGGGGCGTAGCAATCAGCCCCAGCATTTT.

The chain couples TRBV7-2 to TRBJ2-5; D is uncertain. The CDR3 sequence is 15 residues long. Germline CDR1 is SGHTA and CDR2 is FQGNSA. Trimming removed 5 bases from V and 2 bases from J, with 15 bases in between. The CDR3 loop is CASSPFKTEQETQYF. The CDR3 coding sequence is TGTGCCAGCAGCCCATTTAAGACGGAACAAGAGACCCAGTACTTC.